Presented here are 24 T cell receptor beta chains from one specimen sequenced in a study of cytomegalovirus exposure and HLA in healthy donors. With 60 Vbeta and 13 Jbeta primers, the PCR was carried out. The table came from immunoSEQ multiplex PCR; TCRdb's copy has only in-frame clones and leaves some out. Altogether over 95,000 clones are present, 74% being singletons, with the ten largest covering just over 2%. Sequenced sample: PBMCs. These receptors were obtained from a human donor in good health.

This chain uses TRBV2 with TRBJ1-2, with D perhaps matching TRBD1 (6 bases). CDR1 SNHLY and CDR2 FYNNEI come from the germline V gene. Trimming left V 7 bases short and J 5 bases short, with 14 bases between. CDR3 length: 13 residues. CDR3 sequence: CASTQQGTYGYTF. Written as DNA, the CDR3 is TGTGCCAGCACTCAACAGGGCACTTATGGCTACACCTTC.

J is TRBJ2-2 and V is TRBV28; possibly TRBD1 for D (5 bases). Germline lookup yields CDR1 MDHEN and CDR2 SYDVKM. V was pared by 0 bases and J by 4 bases, with 9 bases between. The CDR3 has 15 amino acids. Here the CDR3 reads CASSLWGLGTGELFF. In nucleotides, the CDR3 is TGTGCCAGCAGTTTATGGGGGCTGGGCACCGGGGAGCTGTTTTTT.

This sequence joins TRBV6-6 and TRBJ1-2; 7 bases match TRBD1. The ends lost 6 bases at V and 6 bases at J; junction bases unmatched: 7. The CDR3 runs 13 residues. Per germline, CDR1 MNHNY and CDR2 SVGAGI (reference sequence). The CDR3 spells CASRKQGSDGYTF. CDR3 nucleotides: TGTGCCAGCAGGAAACAGGGGAGCGATGGCTACACCTTC.

V usage is TRBV15 and J usage is TRBJ1-1, with D maybe TRBD1 (5 bases). V shed 5 bases and J shed 1 base, with 11 bases lying between them. Germline V lookup: CDR1 LNHNV, CDR2 YYDKDF (reference sequence). CDR3 length equals 14 residues. CDR3 in amino acids: CATSYLGGNTEAFF. The CDR3 DNA follows: TGTGCCACCAGCTATCTCGGGGGGAACACTGAAGCTTTCTTT.

This clone is a singleton in its sample. The J gene is TRBJ2-1, the V gene TRBV27, with 7 bases fitting TRBD2. Germline V gene sequence: CDR1 MNHEY, CDR2 SMNVEV (reference sequence). CDR3 length: 15 residues. V was pared by 6 bases and J by 6 bases, with 11 bases of the junction left unmatched. The DNA of the CDR3 is TGTGCCAGCAGCCTCGGACTAGAAAGAGGCAATGAGCAGTTCTTC. This encodes CASSLGLERGNEQFF.

This sequence joins TRBV6-5 and TRBJ2-5; D is perhaps TRBD1 (6 bases). V was pared by 6 bases and J by 9 bases, with 17 bases between. This CDR3 spans 13 amino acids. Germline V gives CDR1 MNHEY, CDR2 SVGAGI. The CDR3 region has the DNA TGTGCCAGCAGATCACAGGGTACTCGGGCCCAGTACTTC. Its protein product is CASRSQGTRAQYF.

V usage is TRBV13 and J usage is TRBJ2-7; TRBD2 matches 9 bases. J lost 2 bases, V lost 5 bases, and 7 bases had no gene match. This CDR3 region has 15 residues. CDR1 is PRHDT and CDR2 is FYEKMQ in the germline V gene (reference sequence). The CDR3 DNA reads TGTGCCAGCAGCGATAGCGGGAGCACCCCCTACGAGCAGTACTTC. Amino acids: CASSDSGSTPYEQYF.

This sequence joins TRBV18 and TRBJ1-2; D remains unclear. In germline, CDR1 is KGHSH, CDR2 LQKENI. This CDR3 spans 14 amino acids. The V end lost 1 base, the J end lost 5 bases, and 11 bases lay between the germline ends. The CDR3 spells CASSPLEGAYGYTF. As DNA, the CDR3 is TGTGCCAGCTCACCACTAGAGGGCGCGTATGGCTACACCTTC. The full variable domain, in which reference TRBV18 and TRBJ1-2 provide the parts outside the CDR3, is NAGVMQNPRHLVRRRGQEARLRCSPMKGHSHVYWYRQLPEEGLKFMVYLQKENIIDESGMPKERFSAEFPKEGPSILRIQQVVRGDSAAYFCASSPLEGAYGYTFGSGTRLTVV.

The chain uses TRBV2 and TRBJ2-1; 7 bases agree with TRBD2. V lost 5 bases, J lost 12 bases, and 10 bases stayed unmatched. Per the germline V gene, CDR1 is SNHLY and CDR2 is FYNNEI. The CDR3 extends over 13 amino acids. The chain's CDR3 is CASSHARETWQFF. The CDR3 DNA reads as TGTGCCAGCAGTCATGCGCGGGAGACTTGGCAGTTCTTC.

The chain has TRBV5-4 and TRBJ2-5; possibly TRBD1 for D (6 bases). This CDR3 has 14 amino acids. Trimming shortened V by 8 bases and J by 4 bases, and 18 bases separated the two germline ends. Germline V lookup: CDR1 SGHNT, CDR2 YYREEE (reference sequence). CDR3 nucleotides: TGTGCCAGTTTCCTACAGGGCGGTTTAGAGACCCAGTACTTC. Translated: CASFLQGGLETQYF.

The chain uses TRBV10-3 and TRBJ2-7; 7 bases map to TRBD1. The CDR3 is 14 amino acids. The junction had 8 bases not matched to a gene; V was cut back by 7 bases and J by 2 bases. Germline loops: CDR1 ENHRY, CDR2 SYGVKD. CDR3 DNA: TGTGCCATCACCGACCCTGGGACAGCCTACGAGCAGTACTTC. It encodes CAITDPGTAYEQYF.

This clone was counted only a few times. The genes are TRBV27 and TRBJ1-2; a possible D gene is TRBD1 (5 bases). Germline assignment: CDR1 MNHEY and CDR2 SMNVEV (reference sequence). The CDR3 is 14 amino acids. Between the trimmed V and J ends, which lost 6 bases and 2 bases, there was a span of 13 bases. Here the CDR3 DNA reads TGTGCCAGCAGACTCCAGGGTCCCAACTATGGCTACACCTTC. Protein sequence: CASRLQGPNYGYTF.

The V call is TRBV7-2, the J call TRBJ2-6; weak D call: TRBD1 (6 bases). In germline, CDR1 is SGHTA, CDR2 FQGNSA. The CDR3 runs 18 residues. V was cut by 5 bases and J by 0 bases, with 17 bases left in between. This CDR3 reads CASSHLTGRFSGANVLTF. CDR3 nucleotides: TGTGCCAGCAGCCACCTGACAGGACGCTTCTCTGGGGCCAACGTCCTGACTTTC.

This rearrangement joins TRBV19 to TRBJ1-3; 9 bases match TRBD1. J was trimmed by 4 bases and V by 6 bases; bases with no gene match: 7. The CDR3 is 15 residues long. Germline CDR1 is LNHDA and CDR2 is SQIVND (reference sequence). Written as DNA, the CDR3 is TGTGCCAGTAGCCTGGGACAGGGTCTCGGAAACACCATATATTTT. Its protein is CASSLGQGLGNTIYF.

There are a few counts of this clone. V is TRBV10-3 and J is TRBJ1-2, with D maybe TRBD1 (5 bases). CDR1 is ENHRY, CDR2 SYGVKD, per germline. Trimming took 8 bases from V and 2 from J, leaving 21 bases between them. The CDR3 has 16 residues. The CDR3 DNA follows: TGTGCCATCTCGGACCCAGAACGCTCAGGGAACTATGGCTACACCTTC. Residues: CAISDPERSGNYGYTF.

This rearrangement joins TRBV7-9 to TRBJ2-6; D not resolved. The germline CDR1 and CDR2 sequences are SEHNR and FQNEAQ (reference sequence). The CDR3 extends over 16 amino acids. Trimming took off 5 bases at V and 0 bases at J, with 11 bases between the two ends. The CDR3 here is CASSPPSSSGANVLTF. DNA of the CDR3: TGTGCCAGCAGCCCCCCAAGCTCCTCTGGGGCCAACGTCCTGACTTTC.

This clone was observed once. This chain joins TRBV27 and TRBJ1-1, with 7 positions matching TRBD1. The junction had 15 bases not matched to a gene; V was cut back by 10 bases and J by 10 bases. Germline V gives CDR1 MNHEY, CDR2 SMNVEV (reference sequence). The CDR3 totals 13 residues. The CDR3: CAIANSQGSVAFF. Here the CDR3 DNA reads TGTGCCATCGCGAATTCACAGGGGAGTGTAGCTTTCTTT.

V usage is TRBV5-4 and J usage is TRBJ2-5, with 9 bases identical to TRBD1. Trimming took 3 bases from V and 5 from J; bases not matched to a gene: 2. Germline CDR1 SGHNT, CDR2 YYREEE (reference sequence). The CDR3 length is 13 residues. The CDR3 DNA sequence: TGTGCCAGCAGCTCGGGACAGGGCGAGACCCAGTACTTC. This sequence encodes CASSSGQGETQYF.

The chain combines TRBV7-2 with TRBJ2-7; 10 bases are shared with TRBD2. J gave up 0 bases and V 1 base, and 6 bases lay outside the gene matches. CDR1 is SGHTA and CDR2 is FQGNSA in the germline V gene. The CDR3 contains 17 residues. The chain's CDR3 is CASSLVTSGFGSYEQYF. The CDR3 coding sequence is TGTGCCAGCAGCTTAGTGACTAGCGGGTTTGGCTCCTACGAGCAGTACTTC.

The chain joins TRBV29-1 to TRBJ2-1; a weak D match, TRBD2 (5 bases). This CDR3 region has 12 residues. V gave up 4 bases and J gave up 12 bases, with 16 bases separating them. Germline CDR1 SQVTM, CDR2 ANQGSEA. This CDR3 is CSVVGLLVGQFF. The CDR3, as DNA: TGCAGCGTTGTAGGCCTACTAGTGGGGCAGTTCTTC.

The rearrangement uses TRBV6-5 and TRBJ1-2; no clear D gene. V lost 7 bases and J lost 2, with 11 bases in between. Germline CDR1 is MNHEY and CDR2 is SVGAGI. The CDR3 is made up of 13 amino acids. The CDR3 spells CASTPGPNYGYTF. The CDR3 DNA is TGTGCCAGCACCCCCGGTCCCAACTATGGCTACACCTTC.

This chain uses TRBV6-1 with TRBJ2-7; D possibly corresponds to TRBD1 (5 bases). V lost 4 bases and J lost 4, with 14 bases in between. The CDR3 loop spans 14 amino acids. Germline-derived CDR1 and CDR2 are MNHNS and SASEGT. The CDR3, as DNA: TGTGCCAGCAGTGGAAGCAGGGATTTATACGAGCAGTACTTC. It codes for CASSGSRDLYEQYF.

This clone was observed a few times. The chain employs TRBV2 and TRBJ1-4, with D maybe TRBD1 (6 bases). V lost 8 bases and J 4 bases, leaving 14 bases between the germline ends. Germline lookup yields CDR1 SNHLY and CDR2 FYNNEI. This CDR3 has 14 amino acids. This chain's CDR3 is CASGQTENNEKLFF. Here the CDR3 DNA reads TGTGCCAGCGGACAGACAGAAAATAATGAAAAACTGTTTTTT.

The J gene is TRBJ1-5, the V gene TRBV10-2, with TRBD1 matching 8 bases. This CDR3 has 14 amino acids. Germline CDR1 WSHSY, CDR2 SAAADI. V trimming: 6 bases; J trimming: 5 bases; junction bases outside the gene matches: 6. The CDR3 loop is CASRETGGYQPQHF. The CDR3 DNA is TGCGCCAGCAGAGAAACAGGGGGTTATCAGCCCCAGCATTTT.